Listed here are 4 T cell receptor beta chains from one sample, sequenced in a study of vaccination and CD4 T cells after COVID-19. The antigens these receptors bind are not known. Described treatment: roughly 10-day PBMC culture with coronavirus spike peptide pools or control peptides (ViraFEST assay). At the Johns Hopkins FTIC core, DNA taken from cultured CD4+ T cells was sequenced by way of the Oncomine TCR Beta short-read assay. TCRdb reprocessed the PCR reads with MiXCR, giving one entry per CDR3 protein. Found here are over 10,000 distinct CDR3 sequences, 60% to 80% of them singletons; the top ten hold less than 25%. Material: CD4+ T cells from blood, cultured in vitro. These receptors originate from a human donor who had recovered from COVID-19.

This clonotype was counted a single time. CDR3 region: CASSTAGVGETQYF. The CDR3 nucleotides read TGTGCCAGTAGTACCGCGGGAGTGGGTGAGACCCAGTACTTC. The chain has TRBV19 and TRBJ2-5, with 7 bases aligning to TRBD2. V shed 4 bases and J 5 bases; nucleotides not matched to a gene: 7. The germline V gene encodes CDR1 LNHDA and CDR2 SQIVND (reference sequence). The CDR3 is 14 residues long.

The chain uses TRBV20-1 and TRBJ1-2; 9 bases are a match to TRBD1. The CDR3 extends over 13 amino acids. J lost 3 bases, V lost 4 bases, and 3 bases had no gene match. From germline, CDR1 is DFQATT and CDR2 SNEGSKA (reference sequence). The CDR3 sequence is CSATGTGHYGYTF. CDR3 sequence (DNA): TGCAGTGCTACCGGGACAGGGCACTATGGCTACACCTTC.

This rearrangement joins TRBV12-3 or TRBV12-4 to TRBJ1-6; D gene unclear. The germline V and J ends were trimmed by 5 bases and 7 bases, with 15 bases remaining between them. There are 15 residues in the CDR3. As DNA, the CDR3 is TGTGCCAGCAGTCCGCCCCGGGGAAGGAATTCACCCCTCCACTTT. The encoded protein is CASSPPRGRNSPLHF.

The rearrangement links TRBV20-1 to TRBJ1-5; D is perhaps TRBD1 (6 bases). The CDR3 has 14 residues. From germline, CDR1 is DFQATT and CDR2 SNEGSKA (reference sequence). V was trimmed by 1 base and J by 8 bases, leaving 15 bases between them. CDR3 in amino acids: CSARGFTGLKPQHF. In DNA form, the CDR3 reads TGCAGTGCTAGAGGTTTCACAGGGCTTAAGCCCCAGCATTTT.